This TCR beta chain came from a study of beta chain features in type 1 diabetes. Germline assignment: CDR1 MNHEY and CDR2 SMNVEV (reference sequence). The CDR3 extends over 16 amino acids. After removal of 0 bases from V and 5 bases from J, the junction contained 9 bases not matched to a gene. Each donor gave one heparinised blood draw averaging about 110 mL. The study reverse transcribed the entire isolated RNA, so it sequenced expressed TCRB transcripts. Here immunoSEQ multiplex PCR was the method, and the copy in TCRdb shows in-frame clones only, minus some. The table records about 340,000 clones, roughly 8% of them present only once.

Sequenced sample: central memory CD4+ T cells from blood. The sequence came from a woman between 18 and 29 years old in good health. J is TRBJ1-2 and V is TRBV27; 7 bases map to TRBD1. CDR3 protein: CASSLSSTGQGYGYTF. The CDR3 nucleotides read TGTGCCAGCAGTTTATCCTCGACAGGGCAGGGTTATGGCTACACCTTC.